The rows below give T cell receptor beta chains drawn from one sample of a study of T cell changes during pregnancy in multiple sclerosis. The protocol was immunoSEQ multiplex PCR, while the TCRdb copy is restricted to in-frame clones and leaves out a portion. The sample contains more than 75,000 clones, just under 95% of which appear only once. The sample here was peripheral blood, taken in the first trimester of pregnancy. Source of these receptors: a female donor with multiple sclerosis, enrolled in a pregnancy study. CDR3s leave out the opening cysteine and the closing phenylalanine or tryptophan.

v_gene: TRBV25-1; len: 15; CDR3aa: ASSRVLGQGVGETQY
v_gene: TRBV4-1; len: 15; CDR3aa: ASSPNGQGAGNEKLF
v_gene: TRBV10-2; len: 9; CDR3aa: ASRSYNEQF
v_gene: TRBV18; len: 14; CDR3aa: ASSPLMDRANTEAF
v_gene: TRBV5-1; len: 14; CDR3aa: ASSLIPGQSGETQY
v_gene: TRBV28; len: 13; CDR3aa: ASSLASTGSYGYT
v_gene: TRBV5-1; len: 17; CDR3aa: ASSLVPGGGVSTGTEAF
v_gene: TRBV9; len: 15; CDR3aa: ASSVDPGQRGGGTQY
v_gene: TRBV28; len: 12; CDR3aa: ASSFGGYGNTIY
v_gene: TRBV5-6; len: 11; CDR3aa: ASSFRRGTEAF
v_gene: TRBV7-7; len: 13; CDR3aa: ASSSRSGRGETQY
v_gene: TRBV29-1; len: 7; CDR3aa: SVEEFTV
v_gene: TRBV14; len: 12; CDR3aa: ASSFGIQNTEAF
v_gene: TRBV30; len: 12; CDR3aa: AWRREGVTGELF
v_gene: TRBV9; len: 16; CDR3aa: ASSVGGLAGDPYNEQF
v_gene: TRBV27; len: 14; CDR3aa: ASSLGGAGGLETQY
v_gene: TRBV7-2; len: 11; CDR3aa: ASSGRQGGEQY
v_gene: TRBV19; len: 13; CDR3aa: ASSGQGWGYTEAF
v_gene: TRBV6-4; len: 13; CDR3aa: ASSSVQGARDTQY
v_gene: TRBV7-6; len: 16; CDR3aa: ASSLEGASGHGYNEQF
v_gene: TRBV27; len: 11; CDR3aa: ASKGQGGYEQY
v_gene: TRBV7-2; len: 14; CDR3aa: ASSFGTALSGNTIY
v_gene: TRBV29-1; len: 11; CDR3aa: SGVRRENTEAF
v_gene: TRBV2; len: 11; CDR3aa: ASSVVRLYGYT
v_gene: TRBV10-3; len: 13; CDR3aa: AISKGQGGSGELF
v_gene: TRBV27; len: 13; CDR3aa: ASSLLAGGSYEQY
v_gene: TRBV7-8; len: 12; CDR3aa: ASSPRQANQPQH
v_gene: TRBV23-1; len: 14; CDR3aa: ASSPGGGQGTDTQY
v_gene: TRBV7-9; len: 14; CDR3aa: ASSFKRPGNTDTQY
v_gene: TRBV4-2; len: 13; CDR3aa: ASSFPGLAKNEQF
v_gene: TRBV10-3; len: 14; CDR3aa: AISEPGQGFGGELF
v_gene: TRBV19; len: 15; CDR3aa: ASSWQGRGARKNEQF
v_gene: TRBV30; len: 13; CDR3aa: AWRGRQRYSYEQY
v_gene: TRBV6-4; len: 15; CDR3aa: ASSDSVGLSGANVLT
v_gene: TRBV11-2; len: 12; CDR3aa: ASSLVMSGNTIY
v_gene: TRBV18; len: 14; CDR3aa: ASSPLLQGWTDTQY
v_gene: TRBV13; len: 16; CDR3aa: ASSFSLAGGPLTGELF
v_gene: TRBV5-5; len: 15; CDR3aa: ASSWWSLTGAVSQLF
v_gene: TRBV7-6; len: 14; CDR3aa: ASSSGLAGNTGELF
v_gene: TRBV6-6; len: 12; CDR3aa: ASSHGGEHQPQH
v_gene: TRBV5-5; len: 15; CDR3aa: ASRLRDRGSGANVLT
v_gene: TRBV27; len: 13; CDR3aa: ASSFGQGSNQPQH
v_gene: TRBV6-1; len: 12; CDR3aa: ASNRVEGTGELF
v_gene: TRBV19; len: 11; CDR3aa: ASSVWGGTEAF
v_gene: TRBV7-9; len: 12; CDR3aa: ASSTSGVGYGYT
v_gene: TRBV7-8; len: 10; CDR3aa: ASSLAGQEQF
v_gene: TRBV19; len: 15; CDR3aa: ASSNGASGRGTDTQY
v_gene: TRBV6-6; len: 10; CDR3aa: ASSPDRVEAF
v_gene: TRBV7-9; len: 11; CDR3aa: ASSSRDTLGYT
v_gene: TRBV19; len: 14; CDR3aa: ASSIVAGGLDGELF
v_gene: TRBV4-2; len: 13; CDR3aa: ASSSRLAGVGSQY
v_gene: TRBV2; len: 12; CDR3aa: ASKGGIMNTEAF
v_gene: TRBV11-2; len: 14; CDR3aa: ASSVYRGIGNTEAF
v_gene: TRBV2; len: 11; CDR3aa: ASRTGWFQPQH